This TCR beta chain emerged from a study of cytomegalovirus exposure and HLA in healthy donors. Study context: Out of roughly 170 million T cells, an earlier analysis found around 120 million unique TCR beta sequences in total.

The CDR3 is 15 amino acids. Germline V gene data show CDR1 as LNHNV and CDR2 as YYDKDF (reference sequence). The V gene end was trimmed by 0 bases and the J gene end by 0 bases; junction bases not matched to a gene: 2. Overall study findings and caveats: Cytomegalovirus status was reportedly diagnosed by the classifier with high specificity and sensitivity. CMV serostatus was the sole immune exposure data available. Among TCR sequences, most were rare, though some public TCRs appeared in many donors.

The PCR had 60 Vbeta and 13 Jbeta primers. Assay used: immunoSEQ multiplex PCR; TCRdb lists only in-frame clones, some missing. The sample shows around 110,000 clones, 75% to 85% of them seen only once. A note on this clone: Its target is unknown.

V is TRBV15 and J is TRBJ2-7, with 7 bases aligning to TRBD1. Sequencing used PBMCs. The TCR was taken from a man aged 25-45 years in good health and CMV-seropositive. CDR3 nucleotides: TGTGCCACCAGCAGAGAGTCAGGGGGCTCCTACGAGCAGTACTTC. Protein: CATSRESGGSYEQYF. The full variable domain, completed using reference TRBV15 and TRBJ2-7, is DAMVIQNPRYQVTQFGKPVTLSCSQTLNHNVMYWYQQKSSQAPKLLFHYYDKDFNNEADTPDNFQSRRPNTSFCFLDIRSPGLGDTAMYLCATSRESGGSYEQYFGPGTRLTVT.